The entry below describes one T cell receptor (beta chain). Its antigen is undetermined. The sample is drawn from a study of T cells in narcolepsy. Study as a whole: Healthy controls were enrolled alongside patients with narcolepsy type 1 or type 2.

The method was immunoSEQ multiplex PCR; TCRdb's version includes in-frame clones alone and lacks a portion of them. The sample shows 30,000 to 35,000 clones, approximately 80% of them seen only once. V dropped 4 bases and J dropped 5 bases, with 12 bases sitting between them. This CDR3 region has 14 residues. Germline V gene lookup returns CDR1 SGHTA and CDR2 FQGNSA. Study-wide points: Comparing one patient's CSF and blood CD4+ clonotypes highlighted HCRT- and TRIB2-specific autoreactive clonotypes.

The receptor comes from a human donor in good health. This chain joins TRBV7-2 and TRBJ2-1; no clear D. Sequencing used memory (CD45RA-) CD4+ T cells from blood. CDR3: CASSWAGPHNEQFF. The CDR3 coding sequence is TGTGCCAGCAGCTGGGCCGGGCCTCACAATGAGCAGTTCTTC.